This T cell receptor (beta chain) is from a study of beta chain features in type 1 diabetes (dated by TCRdb to 2017 to 2018). About the full investigation: Patients and healthy donors did not differ in mean age, gender distribution, total cell number or subset yield. A total of about 100,000,000 sorted cells were examined across all samples, and RNA yield correlated strongly with the number of cells per subset. The study compared TCRB repertoires of sorted circulating CD4+ T cell subsets between recently diagnosed type 1 diabetes patients and matched healthy donors. Whereas all 30 or so donors provided naive and central memory subsets, regulatory and stem cell-like memory subsets were isolated from just 8 patients and about 8 healthy donors. Broader findings and caveats from the paper: In all four CD4+ subsets, TCRB CDR3 length was moderately but significantly shorter in type 1 diabetes patients. Naive, central memory and regulatory TCRB repertoires appeared more similar among patients than among healthy donors. Shorter templates might be favored by PCR, yet because patient and control samples were amplified and corrected together, any such skew would affect both groups equally. HLA sub-analyses involved small numbers of individuals, so any influence of HLA type on TCRB rearrangement remained unresolved. At VDJ recombination sites, type 1 diabetes patients had fewer insertions and more deleted nucleotides, which implies abnormalities in thymic rearrangement. Because cDNA rather than genomic DNA was sequenced, highly expressing activated cells could have been over-represented, although no difference in activation and CD3 levels was found between groups.

The High Capacity cDNA Reverse Transcription Kit was used to reverse transcribe all of the isolated RNA, meaning that expressed TCRB transcripts were what got sequenced. Naive, central memory and regulatory T cell samples underwent deep immunoSEQ sequencing, averaging about 3.3 million total reads per sample. Sorted cells were lysed in RLT buffer and RNA was extracted with DNase-treated RNeasy Micro or Mini kits, depending on cell number. Each cell subset was processed separately to prevent cross-contamination, with patient and healthy donor samples processed together. Using the immunoSEQ multiplex PCR, TCRB sequences were amplified from cDNA into 87-bp fragments spanning the CDR3 region. Sequencing of the amplicons was performed on the Illumina HiSeq platform. Processing in the source paper ran as follows. PCR bias was computationally corrected using synthetic template baselines, reads within Hamming distance 2 were collapsed, and singletons that could not be merged were discarded. Reads were aligned against IMGT so that V, D and J genes, CDR3 length and insertions or deletions at six rearrangement sites could be assigned. Within each subset, clonotype counts were normalized to the number of sorted cells before true diversity and Gini coefficients were calculated with the tcR R package. The overlap coefficient, calculated on TCRB nucleotide sequences, was used to quantify repertoire sharing. In TCRdb, the immuneACCESS table is reduced to in-frame sequences with V and J assigned. These tables do not hold every clone; where another copy was compared, an unresolved V gene accounts for under half, and the others remain unexplained. V, J and clone size derive from that table, while D and trimming were established from the DNA sequence. This sample comprises a few hundred thousand clones, around 10% of them detected only once. Clones ranked in the top ten supply over 0.45% of the sample.

CDR1 and CDR2, per the germline V gene (reference sequence), are MNHEY and SMNVEV. The CDR3, cysteine through phenylalanine, is 17 amino acids long. CDR3 DNA only is kept here, 51 bases in frame from base 1. Germline trimming amounts to 0 bases on V and 2 bases on J, with 5 as the count of junction bases outside the gene matches. A few counts support this clone. Which antigen it targets is not known. No base qualities exist here, and no much larger clone lies one base off it. A single peripheral blood draw of 95 to 150 mL on average was collected from each donor into heparinised tubes. A BD FACSAria II and a panel including CD45RO, CCR7, CD25, CD127, CD95 and CD27 were used to sort naive, central memory, regulatory and stem cell-like memory CD4+ T cells. Purity was above 95% for every sorted population. PBMCs were separated immediately by Lymphoprep density gradient centrifugation and were stained directly, without being cultured. To minimize batch effects, samples were stained and sorted in pairs, one healthy donor with one patient per experiment.

The sequencing sample was made of central memory CD4+ T cells from blood. The rearranged segments are TRBV27 and TRBJ1-4; 8 junctional bases match TRBD1. This TCR was recovered from a man aged 30-40 years with type 1 diabetes. The nucleotides read TGTGCCAGCAGTTTATCAAGTGACAGGGGTACTAATGAAAAACTGTTTTTT. Translated, it reads CASSLSSDRGTNEKLFF.